Each of the 9 T cell receptor beta chains below was sequenced from the same sample in a study of blood T cell repertoires in COVID-19. Data came from immunoSEQ multiplex PCR; TCRdb stores just in-frame clones and leaves some out. The sample contains around 260,000 clones, roughly 85% of which appear only once. Material: PBMCs or T cells enriched from blood (not recorded which). The receptor source for this set is a woman aged 25 to 39 who had recovered from COVID-19.

This rearrangement joins TRBV28 to TRBJ2-1, with 10 bases matching TRBD2. Per the germline V gene, CDR1 is MDHEN and CDR2 is SYDVKM. Germline trimming cut 3 bases from V and 9 bases from J; bases unmatched to any gene: 8. The CDR3 contains 15 residues. The CDR3 sequence is CASSLELAGVGEQFF. The CDR3 DNA reads as TGTGCCAGCAGTTTGGAGCTAGCGGGAGTCGGTGAGCAGTTCTTC.

This CDR3 reads CATTTDAGYGYTF. In nucleotides, the CDR3 is TGTGCCACTACTACTGATGCCGGCTATGGCTACACCTTC. This rearrangement joins TRBV2 to TRBJ1-2; D is ambiguous. This CDR3 comprises 13 residues. Germline-derived CDR1 and CDR2 are SNHLY and FYNNEI. V was cut by 10 bases and J by 4 bases, with 16 bases left in between. The variable domain in full, with the rest retrieved from reference TRBV2 and TRBJ1-2, is EPEVTQTPSHQVTQMGQEVILRCVPISNHLYFYWYRQILGQKVEFLVSFYNNEISEKSEIFDDQFSVERPDGSNFTLKIRSTKLEDSAMYFCATTTDAGYGYTFGSGTRLTVV.

The CDR3 region is CASSEDRQIYGYTF. Here the CDR3 DNA reads TGTGCCAGCAGTGAAGATAGACAGATCTATGGCTACACCTTC. The V gene is TRBV2, the J gene TRBJ1-2; TRBD1 is a possible D gene (5 bases). V was pared by 1 base and J by 4 bases, with 10 bases between. Per germline, CDR1 SNHLY and CDR2 FYNNEI. The CDR3 contains 14 residues.

The V and J genes are TRBV7-2 and TRBJ2-7; 11 bases are shared with TRBD2. Germline V CDR1 and CDR2: SGHTA, FQGNSA. Trimming removed 4 bases from V and 3 bases from J; junction bases left unmatched: 2. The CDR3 runs 14 residues. The CDR3 region is CASSSTSGNYEQYF. CDR3 DNA sequence: TGTGCCAGCAGCTCGACTAGCGGGAACTACGAGCAGTACTTC.

The rearrangement joins TRBV7-9 to TRBJ1-6; TRBD1 agrees at 7 bases. The V segment lost 7 bases and the J segment 9 bases; nucleotides outside the gene matches: 9. Germline CDR1 is SEHNR and CDR2 is FQNEAQ (reference sequence). The CDR3 runs to 14 residues. DNA of the CDR3: TGTGCCAGCAACCGGGACAGTGGAGGTTCACCCCTCCACTTT. It specifies CASNRDSGGSPLHF.

The chain recombines TRBV2 with TRBJ1-2; 10 nucleotides line up with TRBD1. Germline lookup yields CDR1 SNHLY and CDR2 FYNNEI. This CDR3 has 14 residues. The V segment lost 3 bases and the J segment 8 bases; nucleotides outside the gene matches: 6. The CDR3 DNA reads TGTGCCAGCAGTGATTGGACAGGGGGTTTAGGCTACACCTTC. Encoded protein: CASSDWTGGLGYTF.

V gene TRBV9 combines with J gene TRBJ2-7, with 9 bases that match TRBD2. The CDR3 has 15 residues. Trimming took 0 bases from V and 3 from J; bases not matched to a gene: 4. Germline V gene data show CDR1 as SGDLS and CDR2 as YYNGEE. The CDR3 DNA is TGTGCCAGCAGCGTAGACCTAGCGGGGCTCTACGAGCAGTACTTC. Its translation: CASSVDLAGLYEQYF.

The chain recombines TRBV28 with TRBJ1-2; TRBD1 aligns across 8 bases. This CDR3 has 14 amino acids. Looked up from germline, CDR1 is MDHEN and CDR2 is SYDVKM. V lost 6 bases and J lost 4; bases outside the gene matches: 7. The CDR3 loop is CASRLETGAYGYTF. The CDR3 coding sequence is TGTGCCAGCAGACTGGAGACAGGGGCCTATGGCTACACCTTC.

This clone was recorded a few times. The sample carries other DNA sequences with the same CDR3. The CDR3 coding sequence is TGTGCCAGCAGCTTAGGCGGGAGAGAGCAGTACTTC. It encodes CASSLGGREQYF. The chain joins TRBV7-9 to TRBJ2-7; 7 bases are shared with TRBD2. J gave up 7 bases and V 1 base, and 1 base lay outside the gene matches. The CDR3 is made up of 12 amino acids. Germline V CDR1 and CDR2: SEHNR, FQNEAQ (reference sequence). Full variable domain (remainder filled in from reference TRBV7-9 and TRBJ2-7): DTGVSQNPRHKITKRGQNVTFRCDPISEHNRLYWYRQTLGQGPEFLTYFQNEAQLEKSRLLSDRFSAERPKGSFSTLEIQRTEQGDSAMYLCASSLGGREQYFGPGTRLTVT.